This T cell receptor beta chain derives from a study of cytomegalovirus exposure and HLA in healthy donors. This clone has just one count. Its antigen is undetermined. The PCR employed 60 Vbeta primers together with 13 Jbeta primers. The protocol was immunoSEQ multiplex PCR, while the TCRdb copy is restricted to in-frame clones and leaves out a portion. The repertoire holds about 140,000 clones, with about 80% as singletons. V lost 3 bases, J lost 0 bases, and 12 bases lay in between. The CDR3 is made up of 17 amino acids. Looked up from germline, CDR1 is MGHDK and CDR2 is SYGVNS. Findings and limits, study-wide: An Asian-associated ancestry cluster reportedly showed fewer N-insertions than the approximately 630-donor mean in a later analysis. When analyzed later, the rates of TCR association showed variation by HLA locus, with DRB1 the most and HLA-C the fewest.

This clonotype was obtained from a man aged 35-49 years in good health and CMV-seronegative. The sample comprised PBMCs. This rearrangement joins TRBV25-1 to TRBJ2-6; the D gene is possibly TRBD1 (6 bases). Here the CDR3 reads CASSEFLGGSGANVLTF. CDR3 nucleotide sequence: TGTGCCAGCAGTGAGTTCTTAGGGGGCTCTGGGGCCAACGTCCTGACTTTC.